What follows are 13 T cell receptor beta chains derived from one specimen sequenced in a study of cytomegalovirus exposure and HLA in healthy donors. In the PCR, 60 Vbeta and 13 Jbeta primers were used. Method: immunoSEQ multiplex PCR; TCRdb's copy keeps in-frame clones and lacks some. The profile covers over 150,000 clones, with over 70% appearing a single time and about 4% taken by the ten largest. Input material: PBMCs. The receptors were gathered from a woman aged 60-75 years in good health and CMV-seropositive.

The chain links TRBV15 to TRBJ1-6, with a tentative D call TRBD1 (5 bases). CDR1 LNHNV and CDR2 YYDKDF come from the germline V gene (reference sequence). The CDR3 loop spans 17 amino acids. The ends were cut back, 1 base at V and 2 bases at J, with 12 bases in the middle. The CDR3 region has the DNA TGTGCCACCAGCAGAGCAGCGGGGACGGCCTATAATTCACCCCTCCACTTT. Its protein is CATSRAAGTAYNSPLHF.

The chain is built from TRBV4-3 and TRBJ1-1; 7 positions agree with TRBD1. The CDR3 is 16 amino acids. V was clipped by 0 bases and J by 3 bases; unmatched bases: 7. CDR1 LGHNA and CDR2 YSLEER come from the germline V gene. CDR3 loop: CASSQDFKGTDTEAFF. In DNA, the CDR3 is TGCGCCAGCAGCCAAGATTTTAAGGGGACAGACACTGAAGCTTTCTTT.

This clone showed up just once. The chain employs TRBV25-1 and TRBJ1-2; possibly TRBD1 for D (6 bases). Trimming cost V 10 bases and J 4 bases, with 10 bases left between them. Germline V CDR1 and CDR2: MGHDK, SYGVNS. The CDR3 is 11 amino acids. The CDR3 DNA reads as TGTGCCACCCAGGGGTTCTATGGCTACACCTTC. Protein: CATQGFYGYTF.

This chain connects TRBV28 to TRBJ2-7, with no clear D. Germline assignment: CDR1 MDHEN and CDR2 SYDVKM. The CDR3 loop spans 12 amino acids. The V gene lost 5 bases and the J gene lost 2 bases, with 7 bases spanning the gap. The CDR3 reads CASSLSAYEQYF. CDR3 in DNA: TGTGCCAGCAGTCTCTCGGCCTACGAGCAGTACTTC.

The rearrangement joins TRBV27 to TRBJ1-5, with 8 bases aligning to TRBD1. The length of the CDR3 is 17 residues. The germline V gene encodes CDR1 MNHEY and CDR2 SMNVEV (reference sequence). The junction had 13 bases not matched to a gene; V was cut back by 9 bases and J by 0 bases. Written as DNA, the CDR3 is TGTGCCAGGCCACAGACAGGGGACTCCCTTAGCAATCAGCCCCAGCATTTT. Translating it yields CARPQTGDSLSNQPQHF.

Here the CDR3 DNA reads TGCGCCAGCAGCCATCCAGGGTTCCACGAGCAGTACTTC. Encoded protein: CASSHPGFHEQYF. The chain employs TRBV4-3 and TRBJ2-7, with a tentative D call TRBD1 (5 bases). CDR1 is LGHNA, CDR2 YSLEER, per germline. The CDR3 runs 13 residues. The germline V and J ends were trimmed by 3 bases and 5 bases, with 11 bases remaining between them.

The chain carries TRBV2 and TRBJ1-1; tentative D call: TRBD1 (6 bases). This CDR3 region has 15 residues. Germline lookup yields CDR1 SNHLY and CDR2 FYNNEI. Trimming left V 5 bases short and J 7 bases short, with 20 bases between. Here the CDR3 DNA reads TGTGCCAGCAGTCCATCGACAGGTGGGGGGGGTGAAGCTTTCTTT. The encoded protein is CASSPSTGGGGEAFF. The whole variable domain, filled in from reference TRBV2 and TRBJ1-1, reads EPEVTQTPSHQVTQMGQEVILRCVPISNHLYFYWYRQILGQKVEFLVSFYNNEISEKSEIFDDQFSVERPDGSNFTLKIRSTKLEDSAMYFCASSPSTGGGGEAFFGQGTRLTVV.

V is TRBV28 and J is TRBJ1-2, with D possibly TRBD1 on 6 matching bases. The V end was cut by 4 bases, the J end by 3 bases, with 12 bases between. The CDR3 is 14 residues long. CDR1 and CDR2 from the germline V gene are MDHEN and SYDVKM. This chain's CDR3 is CASSSGGADYGYTF. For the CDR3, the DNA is TGTGCCAGCAGTTCCGGGGGGGCGGACTATGGCTACACCTTC.

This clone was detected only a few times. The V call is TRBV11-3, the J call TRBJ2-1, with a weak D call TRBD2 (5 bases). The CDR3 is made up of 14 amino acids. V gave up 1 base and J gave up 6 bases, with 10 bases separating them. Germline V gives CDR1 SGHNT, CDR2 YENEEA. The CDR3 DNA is TGTGCCAGCAGCTTAGGGTGGGAGACCAATGAGCAGTTCTTC. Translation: CASSLGWETNEQFF. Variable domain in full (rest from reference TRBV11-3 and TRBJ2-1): EAGVVQSPRYKIIEKKQPVAFWCNPISGHNTLYWYLQNLGQGPELLIRYENEEAVDDSQLPKDRFSAERLKGVDSTLKIQPAELGDSAVYLCASSLGWETNEQFFGPGTRLTVL.

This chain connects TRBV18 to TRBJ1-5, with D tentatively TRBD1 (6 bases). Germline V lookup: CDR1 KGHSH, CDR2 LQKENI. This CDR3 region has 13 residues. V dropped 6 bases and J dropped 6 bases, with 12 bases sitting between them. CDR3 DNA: TGTGCCAGCTCCCAAGACAGGAGTCAGCCCCAGCATTTT. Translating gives CASSQDRSQPQHF.

Written as DNA, the CDR3 is TGTGCCAGCAGTTTAGGGATCGAACTAGTTATAGAGACCCAGTACTTC. Its protein product is CASSLGIELVIETQYF. The V and J genes are TRBV28 and TRBJ2-5; D perhaps matches TRBD2 (5 bases). Germline values: CDR1 MDHEN, CDR2 SYDVKM. V lost 2 bases and J 4 bases, leaving 17 bases between the germline ends. This CDR3 region has 16 residues. The full variable domain, completed using reference TRBV28 and TRBJ2-5, is DVKVTQSSRYLVKRTGEKVFLECVQDMDHENMFWYRQDPGLGLRLIYFSYDVKMKEKGDIPEGYSVSREKKERFSLILESASTNQTSMYLCASSLGIELVIETQYFGPGTRLLVL.

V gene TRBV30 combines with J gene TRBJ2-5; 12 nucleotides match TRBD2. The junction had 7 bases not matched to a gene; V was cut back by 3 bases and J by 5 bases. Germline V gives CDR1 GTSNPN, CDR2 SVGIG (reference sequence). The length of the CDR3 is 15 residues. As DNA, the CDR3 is TGTGCCTGGAGCCGCCTAGCGGGGGGGCCTGAGACCCAGTACTTC. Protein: CAWSRLAGGPETQYF.

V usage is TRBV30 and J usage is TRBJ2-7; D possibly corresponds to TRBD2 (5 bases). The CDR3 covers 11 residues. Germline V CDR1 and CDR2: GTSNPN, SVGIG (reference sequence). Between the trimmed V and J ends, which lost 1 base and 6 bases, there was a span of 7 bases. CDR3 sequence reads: CAWSGGGEQYF. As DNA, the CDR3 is TGTGCCTGGAGTGGAGGAGGCGAGCAGTACTTC.